These 9 T cell receptor beta chains originate from one sample sequenced in a study of blood T cell repertoires in COVID-19. Clones were sequenced by immunoSEQ multiplex PCR, and TCRdb holds only the in-frame ones, with some missing. The data show about 22,000 clones, about nine tenths seen once. The sequenced material came from peripheral blood. These TCRs come from a man in his 70s with acute or convalescent COVID-19.

V gene TRBV28 combines with J gene TRBJ1-6; D not resolved. The CDR3 covers 14 residues. The V gene lost 3 bases and the J gene lost 7 bases, with 10 bases spanning the gap. In germline, CDR1 is MDHEN, CDR2 SYDVKM. CDR3 loop: CASSFPVFNSPLHF. CDR3 nucleotide sequence: TGTGCCAGCAGTTTCCCGGTCTTCAATTCACCCCTCCACTTT.

The chain couples TRBV5-1 to TRBJ2-2, with TRBD1 matching over 8 bases. The CDR3 is 13 residues long. Germline V gene sequence: CDR1 SGHRS, CDR2 YFSETQ. V lost 7 bases and J lost 2; bases outside the gene matches: 1. DNA for the CDR3: TGCGCCAGCGGACAGGGTAACACCGGGGAGCTGTTTTTT. Protein: CASGQGNTGELFF.

The chain employs TRBV6-5 and TRBJ2-7; 7 bases match TRBD2. The CDR3 consists of 14 residues. V was clipped by 7 bases and J by 6 bases; unmatched bases: 12. The germline V gene encodes CDR1 MNHEY and CDR2 SVGAGI. CDR3 DNA: TGTGCCAGCACCACGGGGAGGGGAAGAGCCGAGCAGTACTTC. Its protein product is CASTTGRGRAEQYF.

The chain carries TRBV6-5 and TRBJ2-1, with D perhaps TRBD2 (7 bases). Germline lookup yields CDR1 MNHEY and CDR2 SVGAGI. CDR3 length equals 15 residues. Between the trimmed V and J ends, which lost 0 bases and 4 bases, there was a span of 10 bases. This CDR3 is CASSYSGGAYNEQFF. CDR3 bases: TGTGCCAGCAGTTACTCGGGGGGGGCTTACAATGAGCAGTTCTTC.

CDR3 sequence: CAISESSFQGGPRPQHF. CDR3 bases: TGTGCCATCAGTGAGTCGAGCTTCCAAGGGGGCCCGCGGCCCCAGCATTTT. V gene TRBV10-3 combines with J gene TRBJ1-5; 7 nucleotides align to TRBD1. The CDR3 is 17 amino acids. V was pared by 0 bases and J by 9 bases, with 14 bases of the junction left unmatched. The germline CDR1 and CDR2 sequences are ENHRY and SYGVKD.

This chain links TRBV27 with TRBJ2-7; D remains unclear. Trimming left V 6 bases short and J 0 bases short, with 12 bases between. The CDR3 length is 14 residues. Germline CDR1 MNHEY, CDR2 SMNVEV (reference sequence). The DNA for the CDR3 is TGTGCCAGCAGCCCCTGGGCAAACTCCTACGAGCAGTACTTC. Amino acids: CASSPWANSYEQYF.

The chain employs TRBV5-4 and TRBJ1-6; 7 bases agree with TRBD1. The germline V gene has CDR1 SGHNT and CDR2 YYREEE (reference sequence). V lost 2 bases, J lost 11 bases, and 7 bases stayed unmatched. This CDR3 has 14 amino acids. This chain's CDR3 is CASSLNRGDAPLHF. CDR3 sequence (DNA): TGTGCCAGCAGCTTAAACAGGGGAGATGCACCCCTCCACTTT.

The genes are TRBV3-1 (or the pseudogene TRBV3-2) and TRBJ1-1, with TRBD1 matching over 8 bases. This CDR3 comprises 16 residues. Germline loops: CDR1 LGHDT, CDR2 YNNKEL (reference sequence). Trimming cost V 4 bases and J 4 bases; bases outside gene matches: 11. The CDR3 region has the DNA TGTGCCAGCAGCCCGACAGGGGTAGACATCGGCACTGAAGCTTTCTTT. This codes for CASSPTGVDIGTEAFF.

This clone showed up just a few times. V is TRBV28 and J is TRBJ2-1, with a tentative D call TRBD2 (6 bases). V dropped 3 bases and J dropped 2 bases, with 20 bases sitting between them. Germline V gives CDR1 MDHEN, CDR2 SYDVKM. The CDR3 runs 18 residues. CDR3 sequence: CASSFSVGGMFAYNEQFF. The CDR3 nucleotides are TGTGCCAGCAGTTTTTCAGTTGGCGGGATGTTCGCCTACAATGAGCAGTTCTTC. Drawing the rest from reference TRBV28 and TRBJ2-1, the complete variable domain is DVKVTQSSRYLVKRTGEKVFLECVQDMDHENMFWYRQDPGLGLRLIYFSYDVKMKEKGDIPEGYSVSREKKERFSLILESASTNQTSMYLCASSFSVGGMFAYNEQFFGPGTRLTVL.